This is a list of T cell receptor beta chains from one sample in a study of human T cells and chemical hapten exposure. TCRdb independently ran MiXCR on the RACE reads; one entry per CDR3 protein. The sample has roughly 380,000 distinct CDR3 sequences, approximately 4.4% seen once. Source: whole blood, taken in connection with sensitization to the hapten diphenylcyclopropenone (DPC). Source of these receptors: a woman aged 50 to 60 with alopecia areata. Some clones in this sample may be carry-over from other donors' samples. The CDR3 runs from the conserved cysteine through the conserved F or W. The order of the fields is CDR3 length, D gene, V gene, J gene, clone size, CDR3 protein, CDR3 DNA. A D gene is named only where the DNA matches it firmly. Only some rows state a clone size, as once, few, many or a class for expanded clones.

>16|TRBD1|TRBV24-1|TRBJ2-5|many
CATSERPRTGDKTQYF
TGTGCCACCAGTGAACGACCCAGGACAGGGGACAAGACCCAGTACTTC
>15|.|TRBV6-2/TRBV6-3|TRBJ2-7|many
CASRQPRAVGYEQYF
TGTGCCAGCAGACAACCTCGCGCAGTGGGCTACGAGCAGTACTTC
>14|TRBD1|TRBV6-2/TRBV6-3|TRBJ1-2|many
CASRNRGHIGGYTF
TGTGCCAGCAGGAACAGGGGTCATATCGGTGGCTACACCTTC
>11|.|TRBV20-1|TRBJ2-3|many
CSARVRDTQYF
TGCAGTGCTAGAGTGAGGGATACGCAGTATTTT
>11|TRBD1|TRBV29-1|TRBJ1-2|many
CSEGTAVGYTF
TGCAGCGAAGGGACAGCTGTGGGCTACACCTTC
>15|.|TRBV11-1|TRBJ2-1|many
CASSFDGGPYNEQFF
TGTGCCAGCAGCTTTGACGGGGGGCCCTACAATGAGCAGTTCTTC
>14|.|TRBV7-8|TRBJ1-2|few
CASSPARADYGYTF
TGTGCCAGCAGCCCTGCCCGGGCGGACTATGGCTACACCTTC
>16|.|TRBV2|TRBJ2-3|.
CASTKSYIVSTDTQYF
TGTGCCAGCACTAAGTCCTACATCGTCAGCACAGATACGCAGTATTTT
>13|.|TRBV2|TRBJ1-6|many
CASNPNLQAPLHF
TGTGCCAGCAACCCCAATCTACAGGCGCCCCTCCACTTT
>14|.|TRBV29-1|TRBJ2-1|.
CSVEAGASYNEQFF
TGCAGCGTTGAAGCGGGGGCCTCCTACAATGAGCAGTTCTTC
>15|.|TRBV6-5|TRBJ1-4|few
CASSYSSGTNEKLFF
TGTGCCAGCAGTTACTCGTCCGGAACTAATGAAAAACTGTTTTTT
>17|TRBD2|TRBV5-1|TRBJ2-3|.
CASSQGLAGASTDTQYF
TGCGCCAGCAGCCAAGGACTAGCGGGGGCTAGCACAGATACGCAGTATTTT
>16|.|TRBV9|TRBJ2-3|.
CASSEEQGMLADTQYF
TGTGCCAGCAGCGAAGAACAGGGCATGCTGGCAGATACGCAGTATTTT
>14|.|TRBV9|TRBJ1-6|many
CASSGTPPSSPLHF
TGTGCCAGCAGCGGTACCCCTCCTAGTTCACCCCTCCACTTT
>17|.|TRBV7-8|TRBJ2-3|few
CASSPYRVGRGHDTQYF
TGTGCCAGCAGCCCATACCGAGTGGGACGAGGGCACGATACGCAGTATTTT
>18|.|TRBV5-1|TRBJ2-7|few
CASSLDTPGPRVTYEQYF
TGCGCCAGCAGCTTGGACACCCCGGGTCCCCGAGTCACCTACGAGCAGTACTTC
>13|.|TRBV7-3|TRBJ2-4|.
CASSLTGKNIQYF
TGTGCCAGCAGCTTAACGGGAAAAAACATTCAGTACTTC
>14|.|TRBV5-6|TRBJ2-3|few
CASSLGQITDTQYF
TGTGCCAGCAGCTTGGGACAGATCACAGATACGCAGTATTTT
>15|TRBD1|TRBV3-1|TRBJ2-7|.
CASSQKGTGFYEQYF
TGTGCCAGCAGCCAAAAGGGGACAGGCTTCTACGAGCAGTACTTC
>13|.|TRBV20-1|TRBJ1-1|many
CSASRTSGTEAFF
TGCAGTGCTAGCCGTACCTCGGGGACTGAAGCTTTCTTT
>16|.|TRBV6-1|TRBJ2-6|many
CASRGRSSSGANVLTF
TGTGCCAGCAGGGGCAGGTCAAGCTCTGGGGCCAACGTCCTGACTTTC
>18|TRBD2|TRBV6-1|TRBJ2-2|many
CASSAGLAGVGNTGELFF
TGTGCCAGCAGCGCAGGACTAGCGGGAGTAGGGAACACCGGGGAGCTGTTTTTT
>14|.|TRBV2|TRBJ1-4|many
CASRDTGTNEKLFF
TGTGCCAGCAGGGATACAGGGACTAATGAAAAACTGTTTTTT
>14|TRBD1|TRBV28|TRBJ1-2|many
CASSLSGQGYGYTF
TGTGCCAGCAGTCTCTCAGGACAGGGCTATGGCTACACCTTC
>16|TRBD2|TRBV3-1|TRBJ2-2|few
CASSPSGGMNTGELFF
TGTGCCAGCAGCCCCAGCGGGGGGATGAACACCGGGGAGCTGTTTTTT
>13|.|TRBV28|TRBJ2-2|few
CASPDPNTGELFF
TGTGCCAGCCCGGACCCGAACACCGGGGAGCTGTTTTTT
>15|TRBD2|TRBV6-5|TRBJ2-1|many
CASSPYRGGQNEQFF
TGTGCCAGCAGCCCATACCGGGGGGGGCAGAATGAGCAGTTCTTC
>11|.|TRBV10-2|TRBJ2-5|many
CASSGSETQYF
TGCGCCAGCAGTGGTTCAGAGACCCAGTACTTC
>12|.|TRBV7-8|TRBJ2-3|.
CASSFGLDTQYF
TGTGCCAGCAGCTTCGGACTAGATACGCAGTATTTT
>15|TRBD2|TRBV6-2/TRBV6-3|TRBJ2-7|few
CASSAEGAGAYEQYF
TGTGCCAGCAGCGCAGAAGGGGCGGGAGCTTACGAGCAGTACTTC
>15|TRBD1|TRBV6-2/TRBV6-3|TRBJ2-4|many
CASSSRTGVQNIQYF
TGTGCCAGCAGTTCGAGGACAGGGGTCCAAAACATTCAGTACTTC
>16|.|TRBV13|TRBJ2-1|few
CASSERQVGEWNEQFF
TGTGCCAGCAGCGAGAGACAGGTTGGGGAGTGGAATGAGCAGTTCTTC
>16|TRBD1|TRBV7-3|TRBJ2-6|many
CASSLATGSGANVLTF
TGTGCCAGCAGCTTGGCGACAGGGTCTGGGGCCAACGTCCTGACTTTC
>13|TRBD1|TRBV6-5|TRBJ1-2|many
CASRSWDRGGYTF
TGTGCCAGCAGATCCTGGGACAGGGGAGGCTACACCTTC
>17|.|TRBV7-2|TRBJ1-2|many
CASSATSLGRPNYGYTF
TGTGCCAGCAGCGCCACGTCCTTGGGGCGCCCTAACTATGGCTACACCTTC
>14|.|TRBV24-1|TRBJ2-1|few
CATSDLGGTNEQFF
TGTGCCACCAGTGATTTGGGGGGGACCAATGAGCAGTTCTTC
>16|.|TRBV3-1|TRBJ2-2|few
CASRPRRHTTGGELFF
TGTGCCAGCAGACCCCGCCGGCACACAACTGGCGGGGAGCTGTTTTTT
>16|.|TRBV7-2|TRBJ2-5|many
CASSLGFGRLQETQYF
TGTGCCAGCAGCTTAGGGTTTGGGAGGCTACAAGAGACCCAGTACTTC
>11|.|TRBV29-1|TRBJ2-3|many
CSVYQTDTQYF
TGCAGCGTTTACCAGACAGATACGCAGTATTTT
>11|.|TRBV20-1|TRBJ1-1|many
CSARDGSRQDF
TGCAGTGCTAGAGATGGGTCGCGTCAGGACTTT